The 13 T cell receptor beta chains presented below share a single source sample, sequenced in a study of blood T cell repertoires in COVID-19. TCRdb's table, derived via immunoSEQ multiplex PCR, lists solely in-frame clones and lacks some. Of approximately 150,000 clones in the sample, approximately 90% were seen once. Material: peripheral blood. The receptors come from a man between 18 and 29 years old with COVID-19, enrolled during active disease.

V gene TRBV21-1 combines with J gene TRBJ2-1; the DNA was not compared with TRBD2, the D call given in the table. TRBV21-1 is a documented pseudogene. This CDR3 contains 16 residues. CDR3 coding DNA: TGTGCCAGCAGCGACCGGACTAGCGGGAAGGTTAGTGAGCAGTTCTTC. This translates into CASSDRTSGKVSEQFF.

This chain connects TRBV7-2 to TRBJ1-1; D call uncertain. Trimming took 5 bases from V and 0 from J, leaving 13 bases between them. Germline CDR1 is SGHTA and CDR2 is FQGNSA. CDR3 size: 15 residues. The CDR3 reads CASSTWGGMNTEAFF. In DNA, the CDR3 is TGTGCCAGCAGCACATGGGGAGGGATGAACACTGAAGCTTTCTTT.

This rearrangement joins TRBV19 to TRBJ1-1; D is possibly TRBD1 (5 bases). V lost 4 bases and J 4 bases, leaving 16 bases between the germline ends. CDR3 length: 15 residues. CDR1 and CDR2 from the germline V gene are LNHDA and SQIVND (reference sequence). The CDR3 spells CASSTQTARGTEAFF. CDR3 nucleotide sequence: TGTGCCAGTAGTACCCAGACAGCAAGAGGCACTGAAGCTTTCTTT.

This clone appeared a single time. J is TRBJ1-1 and V is TRBV11-2, with D unresolved. Trimming left V 2 bases short and J 3 bases short, with 22 bases between. CDR3 length: 18 residues. Germline CDR1 reads SGHAT; CDR2 reads FQNNGV. This chain's CDR3 is CASSLYPAFGGYDTEAFF. The CDR3 nucleotides read TGTGCCAGCAGCTTATACCCAGCATTTGGAGGGTATGACACTGAAGCTTTCTTT.

This clone was seen a single time. The CDR3 DNA reads as TGTGCCAGCAGCTTAAGGTCGGCAGGGGGCGCGGATGGAAACACCATATATTTT. It encodes CASSLRSAGGADGNTIYF. This chain links TRBV7-2 with TRBJ1-3, with 8 bases lining up with TRBD1. V lost 2 bases to trimming and J lost 3 bases; unmatched junction nucleotides: 12. The germline V gene encodes CDR1 SGHTA and CDR2 FQGNSA. The CDR3 has 18 residues.

This clone showed up just once. The CDR3 protein is CASSQDPPSGISYNEQFF. CDR3 sequence (DNA): TGCGCCAGCAGCCAAGATCCCCCCTCCGGGATCTCCTACAATGAGCAGTTCTTC. The chain has TRBV4-3 and TRBJ2-1; D is possibly TRBD2 (5 bases). The V end was cut by 0 bases, the J end by 0 bases, with 15 bases between. The CDR3 covers 18 residues. CDR1 is LGHNA, CDR2 YSLEER, per germline.

CDR3 sequence reads: CASSQAVTDTQYF. Here the CDR3 DNA reads TGCGCCAGCAGCCAAGCGGTCACAGATACGCAGTATTTT. V usage is TRBV4-1 and J usage is TRBJ2-3; D is uncertain. Deletions cut 1 base from V and 2 bases from J, with 4 bases between. Germline V CDR1 and CDR2: MGHRA, YSYEKL. This CDR3 region has 13 residues.

V gene TRBV2 combines with J gene TRBJ2-3; 15 bases map to TRBD2. The CDR3 runs 15 residues. Germline V gene data show CDR1 as SNHLY and CDR2 as FYNNEI. J gave up 4 bases and V 10 bases, and 6 bases lay outside the gene matches. The CDR3: CAMRGLAGGPDTQYF. CDR3 coding DNA: TGTGCCATGCGGGGACTAGCGGGAGGCCCAGATACGCAGTATTTT.

The chain couples TRBV4-1 to TRBJ1-5; 7 nucleotides agree with TRBD1. The CDR3 runs 18 residues. V lost 0 bases to trimming and J lost 9 bases; unmatched junction nucleotides: 17. The V gene's germline CDR1 is MGHRA and CDR2 YSYEKL. This CDR3 is CASSQETGTALTVRPQHF. As DNA, the CDR3 is TGCGCCAGCAGCCAAGAAACCGGGACAGCCCTAACCGTACGGCCCCAGCATTTT.

The chain couples TRBV6-6 to TRBJ1-3, with unresolved D. The CDR3 is 15 residues long. From germline, CDR1 is MNHNY and CDR2 SVGAGI (reference sequence). With 5 bases removed from V and 1 base from J, the gap between germline ends came to 12 bases. CDR3 nucleotides: TGTGCCAGCAGTACTTACGGTCCATCTGGAAACACCATATATTTT. It specifies CASSTYGPSGNTIYF.

The genes are TRBV9 and TRBJ2-1, with a weak D call TRBD2 (5 bases). Germline values: CDR1 SGDLS, CDR2 YYNGEE. V was shortened by 0 bases and J by 4 bases, with 11 bases between the two germline ends. This CDR3 is 15 amino acids long. The CDR3 loop is CASSVASSGYNEQFF. In DNA form, the CDR3 reads TGTGCCAGCAGCGTAGCGAGCTCGGGGTACAATGAGCAGTTCTTC.

The J gene is TRBJ2-3, the V gene TRBV24-1; the match to TRBD2 covers 8 bases. V lost 3 bases and J lost 2; bases outside the gene matches: 6. Germline lookup yields CDR1 KGHDR and CDR2 SFDVKD. The CDR3 consists of 16 residues. Written as DNA, the CDR3 is TGTGCCACCAGTGATATAGCGGGGACTGCCACAGATACGCAGTATTTT. It specifies CATSDIAGTATDTQYF.

The chain carries TRBV7-9 and TRBJ1-1; D unclear. The CDR3 runs to 16 residues. The ends were cut back, 5 bases at V and 0 bases at J, with 16 bases in the middle. The germline CDR1 and CDR2 sequences are SEHNR and FQNEAQ (reference sequence). CDR3 protein: CASSRSGRGLNTEAFF. Written as DNA, the CDR3 is TGTGCCAGCAGCCGAAGCGGACGGGGATTGAACACTGAAGCTTTCTTT.